This is a list of T cell receptor beta chains from one sample in a study of control samples from healthy donors and cancer patients. The protocol was immunoSEQ multiplex PCR, while the TCRdb copy is restricted to in-frame clones and leaves out a portion. The sample consists of about 410,000 clones, about 93% of them appearing once. The material sequenced was PBMCs. The source of these receptors is a man aged 40-49 years with head and neck cancer. The CDR3 runs from the conserved cysteine through the conserved F or W. The order of the fields is J gene, clone size, D gene, V gene, CDR3 protein, CDR3 DNA. A D gene is named only where the DNA matches it firmly. Size values are once, few and many counts, or a class for expanded clones, and some rows have none.

J: TRBJ2-7; size: .; D: .; V: TRBV5-4; CDR3: CASSLGYEQYF; DNA: TGTGCCAGCAGCTTGGGCTACGAGCAGTACTTC
J: TRBJ2-5; size: .; D: TRBD2; V: TRBV9; CDR3: CASSPHSLAGGGTGKTQYF; DNA: TGTGCCAGCAGCCCCCACTCCCTAGCGGGGGGGGGCACAGGGAAGACCCAGTACTTC
J: TRBJ2-1; size: .; D: .; V: TRBV3-1/TRBV3-2; CDR3: CASSQVPIEQFF; DNA: TGTGCCAGCAGCCAAGTCCCAATTGAGCAGTTCTTC
J: TRBJ1-3; size: .; D: .; V: TRBV5-1; CDR3: CASSVDSGNTIYF; DNA: TGCGCCAGCAGTGTCGACTCTGGAAACACCATATATTTT
J: TRBJ1-1; size: .; D: .; V: TRBV7-3; CDR3: CASSLSKNTEAFF; DNA: TGTGCCAGCAGCTTAAGTAAGAACACTGAAGCTTTCTTT
J: TRBJ1-2; size: .; D: TRBD1; V: TRBV7-9; CDR3: CASSPRQGANYGYTF; DNA: TGTGCCAGCAGCCCCCGACAGGGGGCTAACTATGGCTACACCTTC
J: TRBJ2-2; size: once; D: TRBD1; V: TRBV24-1; CDR3: CATSDRDRGFSTGELFF; DNA: TGTGCCACCAGTGATCGGGACAGGGGGTTTAGCACCGGGGAGCTGTTTTTT
J: TRBJ2-7; size: .; D: TRBD1; V: TRBV3-1/TRBV3-2; CDR3: CASSLRQGGSYEQYF; DNA: TGTGCCAGCAGTCTCCGACAGGGGGGCTCCTACGAGCAGTACTTC
J: TRBJ2-7; size: .; D: TRBD1; V: TRBV10-3; CDR3: CAISDSTGKTYEQYF; DNA: TGTGCCATCAGTGATTCGACAGGGAAAACCTACGAGCAGTACTTC
J: TRBJ2-2; size: .; D: .; V: TRBV6-5; CDR3: CASRPGNTGELFF; DNA: TGTGCCAGCAGGCCGGGGAACACCGGGGAGCTGTTTTTT
J: TRBJ1-5; size: .; D: .; V: TRBV24-1; CDR3: CATSDGQGDQPQHF; DNA: TGTGCCACCAGTGACGGCCAGGGAGATCAGCCCCAGCATTTT
J: TRBJ1-1; size: .; D: .; V: TRBV2; CDR3: CASSSLEGEAEAFF; DNA: TGTGCCAGCAGTTCCCTGGAAGGGGAGGCTGAAGCTTTCTTT
J: TRBJ2-1; size: .; D: .; V: TRBV15; CDR3: CATTGEGFNEQFF; DNA: TGTGCCACCACGGGAGAAGGCTTCAATGAGCAGTTCTTC
J: TRBJ2-7; size: few; D: .; V: TRBV3-1/TRBV3-2; CDR3: CASSQARFYEQYF; DNA: TGTGCCAGCAGCCAAGCTAGGTTCTACGAGCAGTACTTC
J: TRBJ2-3; size: .; D: TRBD1; V: TRBV5-4; CDR3: CASSLDRGDTQYF; DNA: TGTGCCAGCAGCTTGGACAGGGGCGATACGCAGTATTTT
J: TRBJ1-4; size: once; D: .; V: TRBV27; CDR3: CASSFSIATNEKLFF; DNA: TGTGCCAGCAGTTTCAGCATAGCAACTAATGAAAAACTGTTTTTT
J: TRBJ1-3; size: .; D: .; V: TRBV2; CDR3: CASRPSASSGNTIYF; DNA: TGTGCCAGCAGGCCGTCGGCTAGCTCTGGAAACACCATATATTTT
J: TRBJ2-7; size: once; D: TRBD1; V: TRBV19; CDR3: CASSTGRGFDYEQYF; DNA: TGTGCCAGTAGTACCGGCAGGGGGTTTGACTACGAGCAGTACTTC
J: TRBJ2-7; size: once; D: .; V: TRBV28; CDR3: CASSPPGRTYEQYF; DNA: TGTGCCAGCAGTCCGCCGGGACGCACCTACGAGCAGTACTTC
J: TRBJ2-7; size: .; D: .; V: TRBV6-1; CDR3: CASSDLYEQYF; DNA: TGTGCCAGCAGTGACCTATACGAGCAGTACTTC
J: TRBJ2-7; size: .; D: .; V: TRBV24-1; CDR3: CATSDLSHRRSSMYEQYF; DNA: TGTGCCACCAGTGATTTGTCCCATCGGAGATCTAGTATGTACGAGCAGTACTTC
J: TRBJ1-3; size: .; D: .; V: TRBV7-2; CDR3: CASMGLSGNTIYF; DNA: TGTGCCAGCATGGGACTCTCTGGAAACACCATATATTTT
J: TRBJ2-1; size: .; D: .; V: TRBV7-3; CDR3: CASSLTGSYNEQFF; DNA: TGTGCCAGCAGCTTAACGGGGTCCTACAATGAGCAGTTCTTC
J: TRBJ2-1; size: .; D: .; V: TRBV6-1; CDR3: CASSDREDEQFF; DNA: TGTGCCAGCAGTGACAGGGAAGATGAGCAGTTCTTC
J: TRBJ1-2; size: .; D: .; V: TRBV7-9; CDR3: CASSLSNWASGYTF; DNA: TGTGCCAGCAGCCTATCCAACTGGGCCAGCGGCTACACCTTC
J: TRBJ1-5; size: .; D: .; V: TRBV24-1; CDR3: CATSDGGSNQPQHF; DNA: TGTGCCACCAGTGATGGGGGGAGCAATCAGCCCCAGCATTTT